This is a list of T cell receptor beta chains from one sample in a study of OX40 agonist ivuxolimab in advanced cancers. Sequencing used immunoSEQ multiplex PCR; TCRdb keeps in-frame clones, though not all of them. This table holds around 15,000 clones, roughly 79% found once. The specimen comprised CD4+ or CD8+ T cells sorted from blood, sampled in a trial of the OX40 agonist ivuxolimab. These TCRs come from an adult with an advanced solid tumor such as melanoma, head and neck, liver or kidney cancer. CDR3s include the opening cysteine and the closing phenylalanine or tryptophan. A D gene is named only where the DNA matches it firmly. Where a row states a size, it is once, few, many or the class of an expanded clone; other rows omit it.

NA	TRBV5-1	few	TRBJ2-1	CASSLFPNNEQFF	TGCGCCAGCAGCCTATTTCCCAACAATGAGCAGTTCTTC
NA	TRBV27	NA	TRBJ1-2	CASSYTGRGYTF	TGTGCCAGCAGTTATACAGGGCGAGGCTACACCTTC
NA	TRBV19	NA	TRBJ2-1	CASSQGLHNEQFF	TGTGCCAGTAGTCAGGGACTTCACAATGAGCAGTTCTTC
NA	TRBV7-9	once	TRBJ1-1	CASRGGNMNTEAFF	TGTGCCAGCCGGGGGGGCAACATGAACACTGAAGCTTTCTTT
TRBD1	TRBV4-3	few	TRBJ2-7	CASSPTIQGQGPLYEQYF	TGCGCCAGCAGCCCCACTATCCAGGGACAGGGACCTTTATACGAGCAGTACTTC
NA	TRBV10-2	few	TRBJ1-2	CASSESNRADGYTF	TGCGCCAGCAGTGAGTCGAACAGGGCGGATGGCTACACCTTC
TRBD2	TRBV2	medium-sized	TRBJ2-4	CASSRGGLMGQYF	TGTGCCAGCAGCCGGGGGGGCCTTATGGGTCAGTACTTC
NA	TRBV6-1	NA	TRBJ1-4	CASSSQRVDEKLFF	TGTGCCAGCAGCTCCCAAAGGGTGGATGAAAAACTGTTTTTT
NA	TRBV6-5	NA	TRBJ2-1	CASSSLVNEQFF	TGTGCCAGCAGTTCCCTCGTTAATGAGCAGTTCTTC
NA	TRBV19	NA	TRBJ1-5	CASSIWQGDSNQPQHF	TGTGCCAGTAGTATTTGGCAGGGTGATAGCAATCAGCCCCAGCATTTT
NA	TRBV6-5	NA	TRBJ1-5	CASSYEDSGNQPQHF	TGTGCCAGCAGTTACGAGGACAGTGGCAATCAGCCCCAGCATTTT
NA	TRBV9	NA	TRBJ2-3	CASSLAGGPTDTQYF	TGTGCCAGCAGTTTAGCTGGTGGGCCCACAGATACGCAGTATTTT
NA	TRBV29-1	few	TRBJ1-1	CSVAGLGTEAFF	TGCAGCGTTGCAGGGCTTGGCACTGAAGCTTTCTTT
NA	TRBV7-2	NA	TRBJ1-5	CASSLETNQPQHF	TGTGCCAGCAGCTTAGAAACCAACCAACCCCAGCATTTT
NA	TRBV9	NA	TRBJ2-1	CASSVVQFF	TGTGCCAGCAGCGTAGTGCAGTTCTTC
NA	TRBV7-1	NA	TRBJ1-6	CASQQGSSSYNSPLHF	TGTGCCAGCCAACAAGGGTCGAGCTCCTATAATTCACCCCTCCACTTT
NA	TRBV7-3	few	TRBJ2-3	CASSFLSGALIPDTQYF	TGTGCCAGCAGCTTTCTCTCGGGGGCCTTAATCCCAGATACGCAGTATTTT
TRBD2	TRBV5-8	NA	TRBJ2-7	CASSGALAGTLYEQYF	TGTGCCAGCAGCGGCGCACTAGCGGGGACTCTTTACGAGCAGTACTTC
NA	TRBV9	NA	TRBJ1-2	CASSVAPWTVNYGYTF	TGTGCCAGCAGCGTAGCCCCATGGACAGTTAACTATGGCTACACCTTC
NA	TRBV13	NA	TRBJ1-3	CASSSGTSRSGNTIYF	TGTGCCAGCAGCTCCGGGACCTCCCGCTCTGGAAACACCATATATTTT
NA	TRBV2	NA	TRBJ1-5	CASGSTRVQYSNQPQHF	TGTGCCAGCGGAAGTACCAGGGTCCAATATAGCAATCAGCCCCAGCATTTT
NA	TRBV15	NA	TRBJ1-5	CATSRVSWGQPQHF	TGTGCCACCAGCAGAGTCTCGTGGGGTCAGCCCCAGCATTTT
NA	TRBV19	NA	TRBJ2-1	CASSMEFRRNFYNEQFF	TGTGCCAGTAGTATGGAGTTTCGGCGGAACTTTTACAATGAGCAGTTCTTC
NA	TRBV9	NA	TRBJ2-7	CASSVGDGSYEQYF	TGTGCCAGCAGCGTAGGTGATGGATCCTACGAGCAGTACTTC
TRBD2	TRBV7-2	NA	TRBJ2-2	CASSFVPGLVTGELFF	TGTGCCAGCAGCTTTGTACCGGGACTAGTAACCGGGGAGCTGTTTTTT
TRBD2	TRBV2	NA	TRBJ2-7	CASSEYLGGSSYEQYF	TGTGCCAGCAGTGAATACCTGGGAGGGAGCTCCTACGAGCAGTACTTC
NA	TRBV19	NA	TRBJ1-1	CASSILGRGDTEAFF	TGTGCCAGTAGTATATTAGGGAGGGGCGACACTGAAGCTTTCTTT
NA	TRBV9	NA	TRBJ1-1	CASSVTATLNTEAFF	TGTGCCAGCAGCGTAACCGCGACACTTAACACTGAAGCTTTCTTT
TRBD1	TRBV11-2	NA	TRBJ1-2	CASSSSGQGFGYGYTF	TGTGCCAGCAGCTCCTCGGGACAGGGGTTCGGCTATGGCTACACCTTC
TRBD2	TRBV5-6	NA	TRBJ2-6	CASSSLGSGDPSGANVLTF	TGTGCCAGCAGCTCCCTCGGGAGCGGGGACCCCTCTGGGGCCAACGTCCTGACTTTC
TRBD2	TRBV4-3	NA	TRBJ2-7	CASSQDASGAYEQYF	TGCGCCAGCAGCCAAGACGCTAGCGGGGCCTACGAGCAGTACTTC
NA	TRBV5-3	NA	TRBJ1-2	CARSFGKAGTGRDYGYTF	TGTGCCAGAAGCTTTGGGAAGGCAGGGACCGGGCGGGACTATGGCTACACCTTC
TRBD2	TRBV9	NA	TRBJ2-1	CASSVARGGANEQFF	TGTGCCAGCAGCGTAGCTCGGGGGGGCGCCAATGAGCAGTTCTTC
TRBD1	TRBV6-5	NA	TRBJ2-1	CASSYGTGGESEQFF	TGTGCCAGCAGTTACGGGACAGGTGGGGAGAGTGAGCAGTTCTTC
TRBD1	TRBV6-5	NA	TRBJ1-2	CASSWDRANDGYTF	TGTGCCAGCAGTTGGGACAGGGCAAACGATGGCTACACCTTC
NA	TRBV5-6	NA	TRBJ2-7	CASTISSYEQYF	TGTGCCAGCACCATCAGCTCCTACGAGCAGTACTTC
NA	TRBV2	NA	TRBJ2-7	CASSEVWSYEQYF	TGTGCCAGCAGTGAAGTATGGTCCTACGAGCAGTACTTC
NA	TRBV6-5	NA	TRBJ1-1	CASRYYTEAFF	TGTGCCAGCAGGTACTACACTGAAGCTTTCTTT
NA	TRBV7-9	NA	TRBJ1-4	CASSLNAGEEKLFF	TGTGCCAGCAGCTTAAACGCCGGGGAGGAAAAACTGTTTTTT
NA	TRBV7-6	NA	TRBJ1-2	CASSLEAGSNYGYTF	TGTGCCAGCAGCTTAGAGGCAGGGAGTAACTATGGCTACACCTTC
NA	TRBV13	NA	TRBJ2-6	CASSLGSSGANVLTF	TGTGCCAGCAGCCTGGGGTCCTCTGGGGCCAACGTCCTGACTTTC
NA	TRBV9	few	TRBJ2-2	CASSVRSGELFF	TGTGCCAGCAGCGTACGGTCCGGGGAGCTGTTTTTT
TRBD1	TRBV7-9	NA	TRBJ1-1	CASSYTGGEAFF	TGTGCCAGCAGCTACACAGGGGGGGAAGCTTTCTTT
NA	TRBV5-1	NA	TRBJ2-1	CASSLHTGDPSYNEQFF	TGCGCCAGCAGCTTGCATACCGGGGACCCTTCCTACAATGAGCAGTTCTTC
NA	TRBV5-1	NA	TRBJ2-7	CASSFEGLPTYEQYF	TGCGCCAGCAGCTTCGAAGGGCTGCCTACTTACGAGCAGTACTTC
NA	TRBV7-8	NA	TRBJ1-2	CASSLDQVLNYGYTF	TGTGCCAGCAGCTTAGACCAAGTCCTTAACTATGGCTACACCTTC
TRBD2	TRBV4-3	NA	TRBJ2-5	CASSRLGTSGGALETQYF	TGCGCCAGCAGCCGCCTCGGGACTAGCGGGGGGGCCTTGGAGACCCAGTACTTC
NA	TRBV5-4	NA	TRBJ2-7	CASSPRDETYEQYF	TGTGCCAGCAGCCCCCGGGACGAGACCTACGAGCAGTACTTC
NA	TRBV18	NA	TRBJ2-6	CASPTGSSGANVLTF	TGTGCCAGCCCCACAGGGAGCTCTGGGGCCAACGTCCTGACTTTC
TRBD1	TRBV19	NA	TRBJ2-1	CASCSRTGGNEQFF	TGTGCCAGTTGTTCCCGCACAGGGGGCAATGAGCAGTTCTTC
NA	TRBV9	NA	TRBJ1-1	CASSVGSGRDEAFF	TGTGCCAGCAGCGTAGGATCAGGGAGGGATGAAGCTTTCTTT
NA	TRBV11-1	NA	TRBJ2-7	CASSLVLGSHEQYF	TGTGCCAGCAGCTTAGTGTTAGGATCACACGAGCAGTACTTC
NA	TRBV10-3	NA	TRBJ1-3	CAISDISGTFGNTIYF	TGTGCCATCAGTGACATTTCCGGGACCTTCGGAAACACCATATATTTT
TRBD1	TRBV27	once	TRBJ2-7	CASSRRTGTYEQYF	TGTGCCAGCAGCAGGAGGACAGGGACCTACGAGCAGTACTTC
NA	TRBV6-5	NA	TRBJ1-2	CASSYSTGLGNTF	TGTGCCAGCAGTTACTCGACTGGTCTGGGGAACACCTTC
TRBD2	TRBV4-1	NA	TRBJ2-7	CASSQVTSGSSYEQYF	TGCGCCAGCAGCCAAGTTACAAGCGGGAGCTCCTACGAGCAGTACTTC
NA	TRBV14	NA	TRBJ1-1	CASSGPWNTEAFF	TGTGCCAGCAGCGGGCCCTGGAACACTGAAGCTTTCTTT